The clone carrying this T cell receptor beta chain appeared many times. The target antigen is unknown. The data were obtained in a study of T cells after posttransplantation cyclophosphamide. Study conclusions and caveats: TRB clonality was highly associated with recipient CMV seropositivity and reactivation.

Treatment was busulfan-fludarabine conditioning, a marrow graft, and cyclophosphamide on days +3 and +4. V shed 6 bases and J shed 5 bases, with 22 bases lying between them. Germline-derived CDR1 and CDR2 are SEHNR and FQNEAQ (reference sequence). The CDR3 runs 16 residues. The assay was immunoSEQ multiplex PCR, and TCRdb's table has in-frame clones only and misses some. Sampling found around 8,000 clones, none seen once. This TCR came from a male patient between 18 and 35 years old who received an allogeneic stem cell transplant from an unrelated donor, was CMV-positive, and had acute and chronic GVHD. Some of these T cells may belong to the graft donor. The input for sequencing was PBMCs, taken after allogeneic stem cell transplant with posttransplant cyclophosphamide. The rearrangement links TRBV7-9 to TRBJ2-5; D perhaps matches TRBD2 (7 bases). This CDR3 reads CASSPRGGGRGETQYF. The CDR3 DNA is TGTGCCAGCAGTCCCCGTGGGGGGGGCCGTGGTGAGACCCAGTACTTC.